This T cell receptor beta chain was sequenced for a study of blood T cell repertoires in COVID-19. Across the whole study: Samples representing acute and convalescent COVID-19 were sourced from the United States, Italy and Spain.

Clones were read by immunoSEQ multiplex PCR, and TCRdb kept only the in-frame ones, dropping some. The repertoire has 110,000 to 150,000 clones, about 80% of them found once; the top ten carry roughly 6.5%. V lost 2 bases and J 6 bases, leaving 17 bases between the germline ends. CDR1 KGHSH and CDR2 LQKENI come from the germline V gene. This CDR3 contains 16 residues. The chain employs TRBV18 and TRBJ2-1, with a weak D call TRBD1 (6 bases). The sequenced sample consisted of peripheral blood. This clonotype was obtained from a human donor in a cohort sampled during active COVID-19. For the CDR3, the DNA is TGTGCCAGCTCACCATTGGGGGCAGGCTCCGGCAATGAGCAGTTCTTC. Encoded protein: CASSPLGAGSGNEQFF. The whole variable domain, filled in from reference TRBV18 and TRBJ2-1, reads NAGVMQNPRHLVRRRGQEARLRCSPMKGHSHVYWYRQLPEEGLKFMVYLQKENIIDESGMPKERFSAEFPKEGPSILRIQQVVRGDSAAYFCASSPLGAGSGNEQFFGPGTRLTVL.